Following are 14 T cell receptor beta chains from one sample sequenced in a study of blood T cell repertoires in COVID-19. Here immunoSEQ multiplex PCR was the method, and the copy in TCRdb shows in-frame clones only, minus some. The sample comprises a few hundred thousand clones, 89% of which are singletons, and roughly 6.7% rests with the top ten. Material: peripheral blood. These receptors came from a man between 18 and 35 years old who had recovered from COVID-19.

This sequence joins TRBV29-1 and TRBJ2-1, with 12 bases that match TRBD2. V lost 6 bases to trimming and J lost 4 bases; unmatched junction nucleotides: 4. Germline values: CDR1 SQVTM, CDR2 ANQGSEA. CDR3 length: 14 residues. The CDR3 DNA reads as TGCAGCGTCTCGACTAGCGGGGGTTACAATGAGCAGTTCTTC. As protein: CSVSTSGGYNEQFF.

The chain is built from TRBV27 and TRBJ2-7, with D perhaps matching TRBD2 (5 bases). The CDR3 contains 15 residues. V was shortened by 5 bases and J by 6 bases, with 20 bases between the two germline ends. Germline CDR1 and CDR2: MNHEY and SMNVEV (reference sequence). The CDR3 reads CASSPRTGGLGEQYF. The DNA of the CDR3 is TGTGCCAGCAGTCCCCGGACCGGCGGGCTCGGCGAGCAGTACTTC.

The chain employs TRBV4-2 and TRBJ2-7, with D possibly matching TRBD1 (6 bases). V gave up 3 bases and J gave up 2 bases, with 11 bases separating them. Germline CDR1 LGHNA, CDR2 YNFKEQ. The CDR3 extends over 14 amino acids. CDR3 sequence (DNA): TGTGCCAGCAGCCACCAGGGGCGCCCCTACGAGCAGTACTTC. Translated: CASSHQGRPYEQYF.

Comment on this clone: At one of its ends the junction is not consistent with the germline gene, which may arise from a read error. The V and J genes are TRBV4-1 and TRBJ1-1; no firm D call. The CDR3 extends over 16 amino acids. CDR1 MGHRA and CDR2 YSYEKL come from the germline V gene. CDR3 sequence reads: CASSQDLRDANTEAFF. The CDR3 DNA follows: TGCGCCAGCAGTCAAGATTTACGGGATGCGAACACTGAAGCTTTCTTT.

The J gene is TRBJ2-1, the V gene TRBV27; 7 nucleotides match TRBD2. The V and J ends lost 6 bases and 1 base, in that order; junction bases with no gene match: 3. Germline assignment: CDR1 MNHEY and CDR2 SMNVEV (reference sequence). The CDR3 extends over 14 amino acids. The CDR3: CASRAGTSYNEQFF. Written as DNA, the CDR3 is TGTGCCAGCAGAGCGGGGACTTCCTACAATGAGCAGTTCTTC.

The chain has TRBV9 and TRBJ1-2, with TRBD1 identical over 9 bases. This CDR3 has 14 amino acids. Germline trimming cut 3 bases from V and 4 bases from J; bases unmatched to any gene: 4. Germline values: CDR1 SGDLS, CDR2 YYNGEE. Here the CDR3 reads CASSATGGSYGYTF. In nucleotides, the CDR3 is TGTGCCAGCAGCGCTACAGGGGGCAGCTATGGCTACACCTTC.

The genes are TRBV11-3 and TRBJ2-7, with a tentative D call TRBD1 (6 bases). The V end was cut by 5 bases, the J end by 2 bases, with 16 bases between. The CDR3 is made up of 15 amino acids. Germline V gives CDR1 SGHNT, CDR2 YENEEA. CDR3 loop: CASSLGAGAAYEQYF. CDR3 sequence (DNA): TGTGCCAGCAGCCTGGGGGCAGGGGCGGCCTACGAGCAGTACTTC. Full variable domain (rest looked up from reference TRBV11-3 and TRBJ2-7): EAGVVQSPRYKIIEKKQPVAFWCNPISGHNTLYWYLQNLGQGPELLIRYENEEAVDDSQLPKDRFSAERLKGVDSTLKIQPAELGDSAVYLCASSLGAGAAYEQYFGPGTRLTVT.

V and J are TRBV7-9 and TRBJ1-1; 10 bases map to TRBD1. V gave up 5 bases and J gave up 4 bases; unmatched junction bases: 7. Germline-derived CDR1 and CDR2 are SEHNR and FQNEAQ (reference sequence). This CDR3 has 15 amino acids. The CDR3 region is CASSQPTGGFTEAFF. Written as DNA, the CDR3 is TGTGCCAGCAGCCAACCGACAGGGGGCTTCACTGAAGCTTTCTTT. Full variable domain (rest looked up from reference TRBV7-9 and TRBJ1-1): DTGVSQNPRHKITKRGQNVTFRCDPISEHNRLYWYRQTLGQGPEFLTYFQNEAQLEKSRLLSDRFSAERPKGSFSTLEIQRTEQGDSAMYLCASSQPTGGFTEAFFGQGTRLTVV.

This clone was recorded once. CDR3 sequence (DNA): TGTGCCAGCACCTTTCTAGCGGGCGCGAACACCGGGGAGCTGTTTTTT. It encodes CASTFLAGANTGELFF. V usage is TRBV11-2 and J usage is TRBJ2-2, with 8 bases fitting TRBD2. The CDR3 is 16 residues long. Germline V CDR1 and CDR2: SGHAT, FQNNGV. After removal of 7 bases from V and 0 bases from J, the junction contained 7 bases not matched to a gene.

The chain is built from TRBV5-6 and TRBJ2-7; D is possibly TRBD2 (6 bases). The V end lost 0 bases, the J end lost 0 bases, and 10 bases lay between the germline ends. From germline, CDR1 is SGHDT and CDR2 YYEEEE. The CDR3 covers 15 residues. CDR3 coding DNA: TGTGCCAGCAGCTTGGCGGCTAGCGCCTCCTACGAGCAGTACTTC. This gives the protein CASSLAASASYEQYF.

This chain uses TRBV19 with TRBJ2-1; TRBD2 aligns across 11 bases. The CDR3 contains 17 residues. V lost 5 bases to trimming and J lost 1 base; unmatched junction nucleotides: 7. The germline V gene encodes CDR1 LNHDA and CDR2 SQIVND (reference sequence). The chain's CDR3 is CASSRDPSGRSYNEQFF. As DNA, the CDR3 is TGTGCCAGTAGTCGGGACCCTAGCGGGAGGTCCTACAATGAGCAGTTCTTC.

The CDR3 spells CASSFDRGREAFF. In DNA, the CDR3 is TGTGCCAGCAGTTTCGACAGGGGGCGGGAAGCTTTCTTT. The gene calls are TRBV27 and TRBJ1-1, with 10 bases that match TRBD1. The V segment lost 3 bases and the J segment 8 bases; nucleotides outside the gene matches: 3. CDR3 length: 13 amino acids. The germline V gene has CDR1 MNHEY and CDR2 SMNVEV (reference sequence).

CDR3 DNA sequence: TGCGCCAGCAGCTTGTGGTTTGGGGAGATGGCTGAAAAACTGTTTTTT. Its translation is CASSLWFGEMAEKLFF. The chain has TRBV5-1 and TRBJ1-4, with D unclear. Trimming removed 1 base from V and 7 bases from J, with 17 bases in between. Germline lookup yields CDR1 SGHRS and CDR2 YFSETQ. The length of the CDR3 is 16 residues.

The chain carries TRBV7-9 and TRBJ2-1; 9 positions agree with TRBD2. Germline CDR1 SEHNR, CDR2 FQNEAQ (reference sequence). The CDR3 contains 17 residues. V lost 1 base to trimming and J lost 4 bases; unmatched junction nucleotides: 8. DNA of the CDR3: TGTGCCAGCAGCTTAGTCATAGCGGGGGCTGGGTACAATGAGCAGTTCTTC. Protein product: CASSLVIAGAGYNEQFF.